A selection of T cell receptor beta chains follows, all from one sample in a study of blood T cell repertoires in COVID-19. Here immunoSEQ multiplex PCR was the method, and the copy in TCRdb shows in-frame clones only, minus some. The table lists approximately 170,000 clones, 85% of them singletons, with approximately 8.1% in the top ten. The sample comprised peripheral blood. The receptors here all came from a woman older than 75 with COVID-19, enrolled during active disease. Each CDR3 is given with its conserved first and last residue. D genes are given only for firm matches. Clone size, where shown, is once, few, many, or a class for clones that have expanded.

d_call j_call clone_size v_call cdr3_aa cdr3_nt
. TRBJ2-3 . TRBV3-1/TRBV3-2 CASSQDPSVDTQYF TGTGCCAGCAGCCAGGACCCTAGCGTGGATACGCAGTATTTT
TRBD1 TRBJ2-2 . TRBV2 CASSNYRGNTGELFF TGTGCCAGCAGTAACTACAGGGGAAACACCGGGGAGCTGTTTTTT
TRBD1 TRBJ2-1 few TRBV10-3 CAIRTGQGAGEQFF TGTGCCATCAGGACGGGACAGGGGGCGGGTGAGCAGTTCTTC
TRBD1 TRBJ2-7 . TRBV4-1 CASSQPGGQGPHEQYF TGCGCCAGCAGCCAGCCCGGGGGACAGGGGCCCCACGAGCAGTACTTC
TRBD1 TRBJ2-3 . TRBV7-3 CASSSPTGRTDTQYF TGTGCCAGCAGCTCACCGACAGGGAGAACAGATACGCAGTATTTT
TRBD1 TRBJ1-2 . TRBV6-5 CASRIRQGPEYGYTF TGTGCCAGCAGGATAAGACAGGGGCCGGAATATGGCTACACCTTC
. TRBJ1-1 . TRBV11-3 CASSSYTNTEAFF TGTGCCAGCAGCTCGTACACGAACACTGAAGCTTTCTTT
. TRBJ2-1 . TRBV5-1 CASSIGNYDNEQFF TGCGCCAGCAGCATCGGAAACTACGACAATGAGCAGTTCTTC
TRBD2 TRBJ2-4 . TRBV3-1/TRBV3-2 CASSPYEGLAGNIQYF TGTGCCAGCAGCCCCTATGAGGGGCTAGCGGGGAACATTCAGTACTTC
. TRBJ2-1 . TRBV20-1 CSARERDEQFF TGCAGTGCTAGAGAACGCGATGAGCAGTTCTTC
. TRBJ2-2 . TRBV9 CASSTPTKSVGTGELFF TGTGCCAGCAGCACCCCGACAAAATCCGTGGGCACCGGGGAGCTGTTTTTT
. TRBJ1-1 . TRBV2 CASGGGFGAFF TGTGCCAGCGGCGGGGGTTTCGGAGCTTTCTTT
TRBD1 TRBJ2-7 . TRBV27 CASSGQDRDEQYF TGTGCCAGCTCTGGACAGGATCGCGACGAGCAGTACTTC
TRBD2 TRBJ2-1 few TRBV29-1 CSVAGGWSYNEQFF TGCAGCGTCGCGGGGGGTTGGTCCTACAATGAGCAGTTCTTC
. TRBJ1-5 . TRBV4-1 CASSQVLGVGNQPQHF TGCGCCAGCAGCCAAGTTCTGGGAGTGGGCAATCAGCCCCAGCATTTT
. TRBJ1-4 . TRBV7-6 CASSLETAFNEKLFF TGTGCCAGCAGCTTAGAGACAGCCTTTAATGAAAAACTGTTTTTT
. TRBJ2-2 . TRBV3-1/TRBV3-2 CASSPPGVTGELFF TGTGCCAGCAGCCCCCCGGGGGTTACCGGGGAGCTGTTTTTT
TRBD2 TRBJ2-1 few TRBV19 CASSIGLAGGEQFF TGTGCCAGTAGTATAGGACTAGCGGGGGGCGAGCAGTTCTTC
. TRBJ2-1 . TRBV5-1 CASSLGARKGDEQFF TGCGCCAGCAGCTTAGGGGCCCGAAAAGGGGATGAGCAGTTCTTC
. TRBJ2-1 few TRBV18 CASSPGQISTNEQFF TGTGCCAGCTCACCAGGACAGATCTCGACCAATGAGCAGTTCTTC
TRBD1 TRBJ1-5 . TRBV6-1 CASSEGGPTGGSPQHF TGTGCCAGCAGTGAGGGGGGCCCCACAGGGGGGTCGCCCCAGCATTTT
. TRBJ2-3 . TRBV9 CASSVGKRLSTDTQYF TGTGCCAGCAGCGTAGGAAAGCGGCTTAGCACAGATACGCAGTATTTT